A single sample gave rise to the 21 T cell receptor beta chains below, sequenced in a study of T cell responses to AZD1222 COVID-19 vaccine. Sequencing used immunoSEQ multiplex PCR; TCRdb keeps in-frame clones, though not all of them. This sample has over 150,000 clones, with 80% to 90% found just once. Here the sequenced sample was peripheral blood, taken on day 0 of AZD1222 vaccination. Source of these receptors: an adult in good health.

The table lists this clone with a few counts. The chain employs TRBV25-1 and TRBJ2-7; D is perhaps TRBD1 (5 bases). This CDR3 is 14 amino acids long. Trimming took 4 bases from V and 3 from J, leaving 13 bases between them. Germline V gene sequence: CDR1 MGHDK, CDR2 SYGVNS. The CDR3 sequence is CASSVDRDRYEQYV. The CDR3 coding sequence is TGTGCCAGCAGTGTAGACAGAGACCGCTACGAGCAGTACGTC.

The CDR3 nucleotides read TGTGCTAGTGGTCACAACGACGCCGGTGAGCAGTTCTTC. Protein sequence: CASGHNDAGEQFF. The chain has TRBV12-5 and TRBJ2-1; D not resolved. The length of the CDR3 is 13 residues. Deletions cut 5 bases from V and 9 bases from J, with 14 bases between. Looked up from germline, CDR1 is LGHNT and CDR2 is FRNRAP.

The V gene is TRBV18, the J gene TRBJ1-5, with D possibly matching TRBD1 (5 bases). Per the germline V gene, CDR1 is KGHSH and CDR2 is LQKENI. V dropped 2 bases and J dropped 2 bases, with 13 bases sitting between them. This CDR3 region has 16 residues. The CDR3 nucleotides are TGTGCCAGCTCACCAGACTTCAGGGTGGGCAATCAGCCCCAGCATTTT. This sequence encodes CASSPDFRVGNQPQHF.

The chain carries TRBV4-1 and TRBJ2-3; tentatively, D is TRBD2 (7 bases). V dropped 8 bases and J dropped 1 base, with 19 bases sitting between them. The CDR3 covers 16 residues. Germline V gene sequence: CDR1 MGHRA, CDR2 YSYEKL. CDR3 loop: CASGEYRGARTDTQYF. CDR3 nucleotide sequence: TGCGCCAGCGGGGAATATCGGGGGGCCCGCACAGATACGCAGTATTTT.

The chain combines TRBV9 with TRBJ1-2; D gene uncertain. This CDR3 is built from 15 residues. V lost 4 bases and J lost 4, with 17 bases in between. The germline V gene encodes CDR1 SGDLS and CDR2 YYNGEE. CDR3 sequence reads: CASSPQGGEGYGYTF. As DNA, the CDR3 is TGTGCCAGCAGCCCTCAAGGAGGCGAAGGCTATGGCTACACCTTC.

The CDR3 sequence: CASSQPIQGIYGYTF. The DNA for the CDR3 is TGCGCCAGCAGCCAACCGATACAGGGGATCTATGGCTACACCTTC. The rearrangement joins TRBV4-1 to TRBJ1-2; 7 positions match TRBD1. The CDR3 length is 15 residues. Germline V CDR1 and CDR2: MGHRA, YSYEKL. Trimming removed 2 bases from V and 4 bases from J; junction bases left unmatched: 7.

Within the sample, this clone is medium-sized. The germline gene is not matched at one end of the junction; a read error may be the cause. V is TRBV6-5 and J is TRBJ2-5; TRBD1 might be the D (5 bases). Germline-derived CDR1 and CDR2 are MNHEY and SVGAGI. The CDR3 extends over 15 amino acids. This chain's CDR3 is CASSYSEDGQGTQYF. Here the CDR3 DNA reads TGTGCCAGCAGCTACTCGGAAGACGGCCAGGGGACCCAGTACTTC.

The chain is built from TRBV12-3 or TRBV12-4 and TRBJ2-7; TRBD1 is a possible D gene (5 bases). V gave up 6 bases and J gave up 3 bases, with 12 bases separating them. This CDR3 is 13 amino acids long. CDR3 region: CASSLDINYEQYF. The CDR3 region has the DNA TGTGCCAGCAGCCTGGACATAAACTACGAGCAGTACTTC.

This clone showed up just once. One junction end does not reproduce the germline sequence, and a read error may be involved. The chain couples TRBV5-6 to TRBJ2-7, with D possibly matching TRBD1 (6 bases). Germline CDR1 is SGHDT and CDR2 is YYEEEE. The CDR3 is made up of 12 amino acids. This CDR3 reads CASSSQSGHPNF. The CDR3, as DNA: TGTGCCAGCAGCTCGCAGTCGGGACACCCAAACTTC. Combining the CDR3 with reference TRBV5-6 and TRBJ2-7 gives the whole variable domain DAGVTQSPTHLIKTRGQQVTLRCSPKSGHDTVSWYQQALGQGPQFIFQYYEEEERQRGNFPDRFSGHQFPNYSSELNVNALLLGDSALYLCASSSQSGHPNFGPGTRLTVT.

The chain couples TRBV6-5 to TRBJ2-1; no reliable D call. This CDR3 is built from 15 residues. Germline values: CDR1 MNHEY, CDR2 SVGAGI. Deletions cut 2 bases from V and 0 bases from J, with 8 bases between. CDR3 DNA: TGTGCCAGCAGTTACCACCTGAGCTCCTACAATGAGCAGTTCTTC. Its translation is CASSYHLSSYNEQFF.

This chain's CDR3 is CASKGLPTGELFF. DNA for the CDR3: TGTGCCAGCAAAGGGTTACCCACCGGGGAGCTGTTTTTT. The rearrangement joins TRBV2 to TRBJ2-2; the D is unclear. This CDR3 has 13 amino acids. Germline loops: CDR1 SNHLY, CDR2 FYNNEI. Trimming took off 7 bases at V and 4 bases at J, with 10 bases between the two ends.

This chain uses TRBV4-1 with TRBJ1-6, with a weak D call TRBD1 (6 bases). The CDR3 runs 16 residues. Germline V gene data show CDR1 as MGHRA and CDR2 as YSYEKL. Trimming removed 1 base from V and 7 bases from J, with 14 bases in between. The DNA of the CDR3 is TGCGCCAGCAGCCAAGGGGCCTACAGGGAAAATTCACCCCTCCACTTT. It is translated as CASSQGAYRENSPLHF.

This clone was detected only once. As DNA, the CDR3 is TGTGCCAGCAGCTTAAGCAGTTGGGAGCAGTACTTC. Its translation: CASSLSSWEQYF. The chain carries TRBV7-8 and TRBJ2-7; D is ambiguous. The length of the CDR3 is 12 residues. Looked up from germline, CDR1 is SGHVS and CDR2 is FQNEAQ. The V gene lost 2 bases and the J gene lost 7 bases, with 9 bases spanning the gap.

The chain joins TRBV2 to TRBJ2-5; 8 bases map to TRBD2. Germline loops: CDR1 SNHLY, CDR2 FYNNEI. The CDR3 sequence is 15 residues long. With 4 bases clipped from V and 4 bases from J, the junction kept 8 bases outside the gene matches. The CDR3, as DNA: TGTGCCAGCAGTGGCGTGGTAGCGGGGTCAGAGACCCAGTACTTC. Its protein is CASSGVVAGSETQYF.

This chain connects TRBV9 to TRBJ1-1, with 8 bases identical to TRBD1. V shed 3 bases and J 4 bases; nucleotides not matched to a gene: 5. CDR1 and CDR2 from the germline V gene are SGDLS and YYNGEE. CDR3 length: 14 amino acids. The CDR3 DNA follows: TGTGCCAGCAGCGGACAGGGGTTGGGCACTGAAGCTTTCTTT. Amino acids: CASSGQGLGTEAFF.

The chain links TRBV9 to TRBJ2-5, with TRBD2 identical over 10 bases. This CDR3 has 15 amino acids. Germline assignment: CDR1 SGDLS and CDR2 YYNGEE. The ends lost 3 bases at V and 0 bases at J; junction bases unmatched: 2. The DNA for the CDR3 is TGTGCCAGCAGCGCAACTAGCGGGAACCAAGAGACCCAGTACTTC. This encodes CASSATSGNQETQYF.

V is TRBV28 and J is TRBJ1-3; D remains unclear. Germline lookup yields CDR1 MDHEN and CDR2 SYDVKM. The CDR3 runs 15 residues. With 3 bases removed from V and 0 bases from J, the gap between germline ends came to 9 bases. The CDR3 nucleotides read TGTGCCAGCAGTTTTCACAGCGGCTCTGGAAACACCATATATTTT. Its protein product is CASSFHSGSGNTIYF. Drawing the rest from reference TRBV28 and TRBJ1-3, the complete variable domain is DVKVTQSSRYLVKRTGEKVFLECVQDMDHENMFWYRQDPGLGLRLIYFSYDVKMKEKGDIPEGYSVSREKKERFSLILESASTNQTSMYLCASSFHSGSGNTIYFGEGSWLTVV.

V gene TRBV20-1 combines with J gene TRBJ2-3; 9 bases fit TRBD2. V shed 3 bases, J shed 0 bases, and the junction held 10 bases outside the gene matches. Germline V gene data show CDR1 as DFQATT and CDR2 as SNEGSKA (reference sequence). The CDR3 spans 17 residues. CDR3 DNA: TGCAGTGCTAGTAGGCTAGCGGGATACTCTAGCACAGATACGCAGTATTTT. The encoded protein is CSASRLAGYSSTDTQYF.

This clone showed up just a few times. V is TRBV4-3 and J is TRBJ2-7; D possibly corresponds to TRBD2 (7 bases). Trimming stripped 0 bases from V and 3 bases from J, with 15 bases between. The CDR3 is 16 amino acids. CDR1 is LGHNA, CDR2 YSLEER, per germline. CDR3 nucleotides: TGCGCCAGCAGCCAAGATGAGGGGGGGGGCCGCTACGAGCAGTACTTC. Translating it yields CASSQDEGGGRYEQYF.

V is TRBV3-1 (or the pseudogene TRBV3-2) and J is TRBJ1-1, with unresolved D. The CDR3 length is 12 residues. Germline CDR1 and CDR2: LGHDT and YNNKEL (reference sequence). The V end lost 4 bases, the J end lost 5 bases, and 8 bases lay between the germline ends. The CDR3 here is CASSPASTEAFF. The CDR3 nucleotides are TGTGCCAGCAGCCCCGCCAGTACTGAAGCTTTCTTT.

The chain has TRBV6-1 and TRBJ2-2; 9 nucleotides line up with TRBD2. The CDR3 totals 16 residues. The germline CDR1 and CDR2 sequences are MNHNS and SASEGT. J was trimmed by 0 bases and V by 2 bases; bases with no gene match: 1. CDR3 protein: CASSEKRGANTGELFF. DNA of the CDR3: TGTGCCAGCAGTGAAAAGCGGGGGGCGAACACCGGGGAGCTGTTTTTT.